The clone carrying this T cell receptor beta chain turned up a few times. The sample belongs to a study of identical twins. Trimming took 8 bases from V and 2 from J; bases not matched to a gene: 9. In germline, CDR1 is SGHTA, CDR2 FQGNSA. CDR3 length equals 15 residues. A universal primer site was created by template switching, with the cDNA bearing unique molecular identifiers. TCRdb reprocessed the 5' RACE reads with MiXCR, giving one entry per CDR3 protein. The repertoire holds about 520,000 distinct CDR3 sequences, 22% seen once, with around 0.9% in the top ten. These data are also associated with another study on T cells expressing NK-cell markers. According to that study: One of the eight sequenced donors was seronegative, whereas the other seven were HCMV-seropositive.

The receptor was derived from a woman between 18 and 29 years old in good health. Sequencing used CD4+ T cells sorted from blood. The chain has TRBV7-2 and TRBJ2-5; 9 bases align to TRBD2. This chain's CDR3 is CASSRASGAQETQYF. The CDR3 coding sequence is TGTGCCAGCTCCCGCGCTAGCGGGGCGCAAGAGACCCAGTACTTC.